This T cell receptor (beta chain) emerged from a study of T cells after posttransplantation cyclophosphamide. This clone showed up many times. Assay used: immunoSEQ multiplex PCR; TCRdb lists only in-frame clones, some missing. Sampling found tens of thousands of clones, none seen once. This CDR3 region has 14 residues. Germline values: CDR1 SGHNT, CDR2 YENEEA. The V and J ends lost 5 bases and 0 bases respectively, with 11 bases between them. Sequencing input: PBMCs. V is TRBV11-3 and J is TRBJ2-7, with a tentative D call TRBD1 (5 bases). The origin of this receptor is a woman aged 45 to 65 in good health and a related stem cell transplant donor. CDR3 in DNA: TGTGCCAGCAGCCAACAGGCGAGCTCCTACGAGCAGTACTTC. As protein: CASSQQASSYEQYF.